The clone carrying this TCR beta chain was observed once. Per germline, CDR1 SGHAT and CDR2 FQDESV (reference sequence). The CDR3 spans 13 residues. V was trimmed by 5 bases and J by 1 base, leaving 9 bases between them. Naive CD8 cells were CD45RO-negative, positively selected for CCR7, excluding terminally differentiated effector memory CD45RA+ cells. The data stem from a study of shared clonotypes between healthy human individuals. Generated by immunoSEQ multiplex PCR, the TCRdb table keeps only in-frame clones and is missing some. The sample consists of about 2,200,000 clones, about 92% of them appearing once.

This chain links TRBV11-1 with TRBJ2-7; D might be TRBD1 (5 bases). The source material was naive CD8+ T cells from PBMCs. The source of this sequence is a man aged 18 to 35 in good health. Some clones in this sample may be carry-over from other donors' samples. The CDR3: CASSIRQSYEQYF. In DNA form, the CDR3 reads TGTGCCAGCAGCATAAGACAGTCCTACGAGCAGTACTTC. Variable domain in full (rest from reference TRBV11-1 and TRBJ2-7): EAEVAQSPRYKITEKSQAVAFWCDPISGHATLYWYRQILGQGPELLVQFQDESVVDDSQLPKDRFSAERLKGVDSTLKIQPAELGDSAMYLCASSIRQSYEQYFGPGTRLTVT.